This T cell receptor beta chain is drawn from a study of blood T cells in healthy people across ages. Germline-derived CDR1 and CDR2 are MNHEY and SMNVEV (reference sequence). The CDR3 totals 14 residues. V was shortened by 6 bases and J by 2 bases, with 12 bases between the two germline ends. PCR was performed a second time for about 6 to 12 cycles using a sample-barcoded 5' primer and a J-beta primer mix. TCRdb redid the calling of the 5' RACE reads with MiXCR, one entry per CDR3 protein. The profile shows fewer than 1.5 million distinct CDR3 sequences, 42% of them singletons. With regard to this clonotype: Its antigen remains unidentified. A much larger clone differs by one base, so this may be a read error.

Findings and limits, study-wide: Among T cells, TCR beta diversity per million cells dropped roughly linearly as age rose.

The sequenced sample was blood. The V gene is TRBV27, the J gene TRBJ2-3; D is unclear. This sequence originates from a woman aged 18-29 years in good health. CDR3: CASSPRTYTDTQYF. In DNA, the CDR3 is TGTGCCAGCAGCCCCCGAACATACACAGATACGCAGTATTTT.